These T cell receptor beta chains were read from a single sample in a study of response to subunit inactivated influenza vaccine. TCRdb reprocessed the RT-PCR reads via MiXCR and lists one record per CDR3 protein. Of approximately 530,000 distinct CDR3 sequences listed, approximately 12% are singletons. Sequencing was performed on PBMCs from blood, taken more than 35 days after vaccination. Receptors were obtained from a man aged 50 to 59 who received an inactivated influenza vaccine. Each CDR3 is given with its conserved first and last residue. A D gene is named only where the DNA matches it firmly. Clone size is not always given. Where it is, it says once, few, many or a class for expanded clones.

>.|.|TRBV29-1|11|TRBJ2-7
CSVDQGNEQYF
TGCAGCGTTGACCAGGGGAACGAGCAGTACTTC
>many|.|TRBV5-5|14|TRBJ1-1
CASSLSGANTEAFF
TGTGCCAGCAGCTTGTCAGGGGCGAACACTGAAGCTTTCTTT
>few|.|TRBV7-2|15|TRBJ2-5
CASSYPVGSRETQYF
TGTGCCAGCAGCTACCCAGTGGGCAGTAGAGAGACCCAGTACTTC
>few|.|TRBV12-3/TRBV12-4|14|TRBJ2-7
CASSLEYRSYEQYF
TGTGCCAGCAGTTTAGAGTACAGATCCTACGAGCAGTACTTC
>few|.|TRBV24-1|13|TRBJ2-3
CATSRADTDTQYF
TGTGCCACCAGTCGGGCAGACACAGATACGCAGTATTTT
>.|TRBD2|TRBV12-3/TRBV12-4|15|TRBJ2-1
CASSQTGTSGRKQFF
TGTGCCAGCAGCCAAACCGGGACTAGCGGGAGGAAGCAGTTCTTC
>.|.|TRBV29-1|13|TRBJ1-5
CSARVSGNQPQHF
TGCAGCGCCCGGGTTTCGGGCAATCAGCCCCAGCATTTT
>.|.|TRBV20-1|14|TRBJ2-7
CSARTPGTTYEQYF
TGCAGTGCCCGAACGCCGGGAACCACCTACGAGCAGTACTTC
>few|.|TRBV5-6|13|TRBJ2-1
CASSRRLRNEQFF
TGTGCCAGCAGCCGCAGACTCAGGAATGAGCAGTTCTTC
>.|.|TRBV5-4|14|TRBJ2-7
CASSGRDGSYEQYF
TGTGCCAGCAGCGGAAGGGACGGCTCCTACGAGCAGTACTTC
>.|.|TRBV12-3/TRBV12-4|12|TRBJ2-5
CASSGGYETQYF
TGTGCCAGCAGTGGAGGCTACGAGACCCAGTACTTC